This entry features one T cell receptor beta chain sequence. This clonotype was found once. It has no known antigen specificity. Base-call qualities are not available, and no considerably larger clone is one nucleotide away. Inclusive of the bounding cysteine and phenylalanine, the CDR3 is 16 residues long. The entry retains the CDR3 DNA only, 48 bases that are in frame from base 1. The germline V gene gives CDR1 as SGHVS and CDR2 as FNYEAQ. Relative to germline, V is missing 5 bases and J is missing 3 bases, with 12 bases of the junction outside any gene match. The sample comes from a study of naive and memory T cell subsets (dated by TCRdb to 2017 to 2019). Broadly, across the study: The study applied an open-source, UMI-based TCR alpha and beta sequencing pipeline to sorted naive and memory peripheral blood T cell subsets. Complete agreement was observed between the functional CMV T cell responses and the IgG serology results. RNA was DNase-treated and reverse transcribed with TCR constant-region primers, mostly using SuperScript III. Beyond this particular receptor, the publication reports: Single alpha or beta chain sequences, rather than paired alpha/beta receptors, were used to define clonotypes. RNA-based TCR counts may be affected by expression changes linked to T cell activation and differentiation. A few larger clonotypes were present in naive repertoires, particularly the CD8 repertoires, and these clonotypes were possibly memory cells re-expressing CD45RA. The repertoire findings for the naive and memory subsets could not be validated against a ground truth because none was available. Gini index rose and Shannon and inverse Simpson diversity fell from naive through CM, EM and EMRA in both CD4 and CD8 cells. A power law was followed by TCR abundance, with an exponent that differed between naive and memory subsets but was consistent across the three individuals. After error correction, only a single occurrence was seen for over 95% of naive TCR sequences, so much steeper abundance distributions were produced than in memory subsets.

From the second PCR step on, the TCR alpha and beta chain libraries were amplified in separate reactions. The CMV status of each donor was determined by measuring IFNgamma production from CD4+ T cells after fresh PBMCs had been stimulated overnight with CMV viral lysate. CD4 T cells were positively selected with Miltenyi beads, followed by positive selection of CD8 T cells from the CD4-negative fraction. Cells were stained for CD3, CD4, CD8, CD45RA, CD27 and a live/dead dye and were sorted on a BD Aria II into four subsets based on CD45RA and CD27. Three healthy volunteers provided blood, and the blood of each volunteer was split into CD4 and CD8 T cells and then into four differentiation subsets. About 120 ml of peripheral blood was collected from each donor, and PBMC were isolated from the blood using Ficoll-Paque PLUS density-gradient centrifugation. After sorting, cells were lysed in RLT buffer, RNA was extracted using a Qiagen RNeasy kit, and the extracted RNA was stored at -80 degrees C.

The method was UMI-ligation and nested PCR. The beta constant-region primer consisted of an equimolar mixture of two oligonucleotides that together covered TRBC1 and TRBC2. Four rounds of PCR, combining the SP2 primer with nested alpha and beta constant-region primers, were used to amplify the ligated cDNA. A single-stranded oligonucleotide containing the SP2 primer and a 12-nucleotide UMI was joined to the 3' end of the cDNA by T4 RNA ligase 1. The ligation reaction was kept at 16 degrees C for roughly 19-24 hours. To avoid over-amplification, PCR2 was usually performed as a SYBR Green qPCR and halted once a predetermined threshold was reached. Agencourt AMPure XP magnetic beads were used for all purifications after the first. Library amounts were measured by Qubit and library quality was assessed on a TapeStation, where the main peak was expected at around 650 bp. Pooled libraries were sequenced on an Illumina MiSeq with v2 2x251 paired-end kits, typically giving roughly 0.9-2.3 million reads per sample. Each sample library was pooled at roughly 4.1 nM, and about 4.5-7% PhiX was included to improve cluster recognition. The study's own analysis went as follows. Decombinator assigned V and J genes to Demultiplexor-processed FASTQ reads by tag matching, allowing a single base-pair mismatch. Collapsinator relied on UMIs to fix sequencing errors as well as frequency errors caused by PCR heterogeneity. TCRs were translated and CDR3s were extracted from the conserved cysteine to the FGXG phenylalanine by CDR3Translator, with non-productive sequences being flagged. Gini, Shannon entropy and inverse Simpson indices were calculated on repertoires subsampled to equal numbers of UMI-defined TCRs. Within the linear range, a power law was fitted to clonotype abundance distributions using maximum likelihood. On one naive CD8 sample, the pipeline and MIGEC gave similar UMI counts, unique TCR numbers and clonal distributions. One analysis removed from the naive repertoire any naive TCRs that were also found in any memory subset from the same donor. A set of some 7,000 CMV-associated CDR3 sequences, compiled from VDJdb and a published dataset, was used to search the repertoires. TCRdb cleaned the public reads at Q25 with fastp, built clones with MiXCR and kept in-frame beta chains. Every entry covers one CDR3 protein and lists the most common genes and DNA from its rows. The V and J calls here are based on TCRdb, not the publication. The sample includes 120,000 to 150,000 distinct CDR3 sequences, with approximately 24% observed a single time. 0.09% to 0.13% of the sample is taken by the ten largest.

Source material: naive CD4+ T cells from blood. The sample's cell subset or site label is to be understood as: naive T cells, CD45RA high CD27+. The chain links TRBV7-6 with TRBJ2-5; the junction holds 7 bases that match TRBD1. This TCR came from a human donor in good health. The base sequence is TGTGCCAGCAGCGATAGAGGGACAGTCAGAAAAGAGACCCAGTACTTC. Translated, it gives CASSDRGTVRKETQYF.